This TCR beta chain is drawn from a study of T cell responses to AZD1222 COVID-19 vaccine. Profiling relied on immunoSEQ multiplex PCR, and the TCRdb table lists in-frame clones only, not all of them. The table has about 140,000 clones, 75% to 90% seen once; the top ten hold about 1.5%. Deletions cut 2 bases from V and 10 bases from J, with 17 bases between. The CDR3 consists of 14 residues. Germline V gives CDR1 MDHEN, CDR2 SYDVKM. This clonotype was obtained from an adult in good health. The sequencing here drew on peripheral blood, taken on day 0 of AZD1222 vaccination. The rearrangement joins TRBV28 to TRBJ1-2; perhaps TRBD1 as D (5 bases). This CDR3 is CASSLGGRTGPYTF. CDR3 nucleotides: TGTGCCAGCAGTTTAGGTGGTCGGACGGGGCCCTACACCTTC.